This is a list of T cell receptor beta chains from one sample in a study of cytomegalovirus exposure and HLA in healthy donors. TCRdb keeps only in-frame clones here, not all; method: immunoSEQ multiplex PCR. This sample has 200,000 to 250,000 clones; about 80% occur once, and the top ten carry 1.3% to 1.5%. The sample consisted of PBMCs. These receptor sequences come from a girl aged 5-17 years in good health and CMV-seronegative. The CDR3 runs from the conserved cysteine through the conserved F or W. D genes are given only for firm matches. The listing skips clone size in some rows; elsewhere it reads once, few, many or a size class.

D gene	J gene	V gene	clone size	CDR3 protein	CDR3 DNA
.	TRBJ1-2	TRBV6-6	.	CASRQLDSPLYGYTF	TGTGCCAGCAGACAACTGGACAGCCCCCTCTATGGCTACACCTTC
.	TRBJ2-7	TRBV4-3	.	CASSRMMDWTGNSYEQYF	TGCGCCAGCAGCCGAATGATGGATTGGACTGGAAACTCCTACGAGCAGTACTTC
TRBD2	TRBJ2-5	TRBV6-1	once	CASRGLAEETQYF	TGTGCCAGCAGAGGACTAGCGGAAGAGACCCAGTACTTC
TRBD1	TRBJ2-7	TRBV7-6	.	CASSLGETGVYEQYF	TGTGCCAGCAGCTTAGGAGAAACAGGGGTGTACGAGCAGTACTTC
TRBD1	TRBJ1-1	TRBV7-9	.	CASSRQQGAEAFF	TGTGCCAGCAGCAGACAACAGGGGGCTGAAGCTTTCTTT
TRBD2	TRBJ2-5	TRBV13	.	CASSNGLEETQYF	TGTGCCAGCAGTAACGGACTAGAGGAGACCCAGTACTTC
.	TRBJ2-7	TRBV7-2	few	CASSLATSQGVYEQYF	TGTGCCAGCAGCTTAGCCACATCACAGGGAGTCTACGAGCAGTACTTC
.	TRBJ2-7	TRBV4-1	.	CASSQDHRVGYEQYF	TGCGCCAGCAGCCAAGATCACAGGGTTGGCTACGAGCAGTACTTC
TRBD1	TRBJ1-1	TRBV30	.	CAWGQVSEAFF	TGTGCCTGGGGACAGGTGTCTGAAGCTTTCTTT
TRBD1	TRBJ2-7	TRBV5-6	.	CASSLQDRQYYEQYF	TGTGCCAGCAGCTTGCAGGACAGGCAGTACTACGAGCAGTACTTC
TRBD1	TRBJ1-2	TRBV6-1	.	CASSESDRGLGYTF	TGTGCCAGCAGTGAATCAGACAGGGGGCTTGGCTACACCTTC
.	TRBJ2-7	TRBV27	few	CASSGRDPYEQYF	TGTGCCAGCAGTGGCAGGGATCCCTACGAGCAGTACTTC
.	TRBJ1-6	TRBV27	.	CASREYGIVNSPLHF	TGTGCCAGCAGGGAATACGGGATCGTAAATTCACCCCTCCACTTT
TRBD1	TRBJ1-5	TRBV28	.	CASRTTPTGNSQPQHF	TGTGCCAGCAGAACAACCCCGACAGGGAATAGTCAGCCCCAGCATTTT
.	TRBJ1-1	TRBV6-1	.	CASRSLTQGYTEAFF	TGTGCCAGCAGATCACTTACACAGGGTTATACTGAAGCTTTCTTT
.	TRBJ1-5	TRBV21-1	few	CASSPQGTGAGNQPQHF	TGTGCCAGCAGCCCGCAGGGGACAGGGGCAGGGAATCAGCCCCAGCATTTT
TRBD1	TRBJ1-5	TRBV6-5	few	CASREGANQPQHF	TGTGCCAGCAGAGAGGGGGCAAATCAGCCCCAGCATTTT
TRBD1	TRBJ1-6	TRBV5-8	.	CASSSQGRPSNSPLHF	TGTGCCAGCAGCTCACAGGGGAGGCCTTCGAATTCACCCCTCCACTTT
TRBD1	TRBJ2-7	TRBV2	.	CASSVEGTAAYEQYF	TGTGCCAGCAGTGTTGAGGGGACAGCCGCCTACGAGCAGTACTTC
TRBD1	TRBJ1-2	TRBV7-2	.	CASSTPGGAHGYTF	TGTGCCAGCAGCACACCAGGGGGCGCCCATGGCTACACCTTC
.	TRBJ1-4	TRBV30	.	CAWSVARGHEKLFF	TGTGCCTGGAGTGTCGCACGAGGGCATGAAAAACTGTTTTTT
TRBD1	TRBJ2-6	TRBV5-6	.	CASSSGQAKLPGANVLTF	TGTGCCAGCAGCTCAGGACAGGCGAAACTTCCTGGGGCCAACGTCCTGACTTTC
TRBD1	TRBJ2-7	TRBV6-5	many	CASSYEQGAYEQYF	TGTGCCAGCAGTTACGAACAGGGGGCCTACGAGCAGTACTTC
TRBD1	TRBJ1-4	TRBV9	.	CASSVAGTGNEKLFF	TGTGCCAGCAGCGTAGCCGGGACAGGGAATGAAAAACTGTTTTTT
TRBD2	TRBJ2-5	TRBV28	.	CASSPRTSAIQETQYF	TGTGCCAGCAGTCCCAGGACTAGCGCGATCCAAGAGACCCAGTACTTC
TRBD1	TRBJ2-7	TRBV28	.	CAGSTGTSYEQYF	TGTGCCGGTTCGACAGGGACCTCCTACGAGCAGTACTTC
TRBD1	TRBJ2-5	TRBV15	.	CATSRYRGQETQYF	TGTGCCACCAGCAGATACAGGGGACAAGAGACCCAGTACTTC
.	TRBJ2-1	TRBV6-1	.	CASSEFSVLGRRRLNEQFF	TGTGCCAGCAGTGAATTTTCCGTCCTAGGAAGGCGCCGTCTCAATGAGCAGTTCTTC
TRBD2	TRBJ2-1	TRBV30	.	CAWSAGTSGSASYNEQFF	TGTGCCTGGAGTGCCGGGACTAGCGGGAGTGCTTCCTACAATGAGCAGTTCTTC
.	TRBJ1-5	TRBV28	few	CASSLVNGWGSNQPQHF	TGTGCCAGCAGTTTGGTTAACGGGTGGGGCAGCAATCAGCCCCAGCATTTT
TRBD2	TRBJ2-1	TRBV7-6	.	CASSFLAPTSGRASGEQFF	TGTGCCAGCAGCTTCCTAGCGCCGACTAGCGGGAGGGCCAGCGGTGAGCAGTTCTTC
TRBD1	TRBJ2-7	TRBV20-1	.	CSVLQGFGQYF	TGCAGTGTCTTACAGGGGTTTGGGCAGTACTTC
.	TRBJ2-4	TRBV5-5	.	CASSFEGPWVIQYF	TGTGCCAGCAGCTTTGAGGGTCCCTGGGTCATTCAGTACTTC
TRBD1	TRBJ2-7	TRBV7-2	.	CASSLLRDRGYEQYF	TGTGCCAGCAGCTTGCTGAGGGACAGGGGCTACGAGCAGTACTTC
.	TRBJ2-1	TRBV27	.	CASSRYTPDRNNEQFF	TGTGCCAGCAGTCGATACACCCCCGACAGAAACAATGAGCAGTTCTTC
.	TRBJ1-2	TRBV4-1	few	CASSHREINYGYTF	TGCGCCAGCAGTCACAGGGAGATAAACTATGGCTACACCTTC
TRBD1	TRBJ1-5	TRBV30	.	CAWRRQGAKQPQHF	TGTGCCTGGAGAAGACAGGGGGCGAAACAGCCCCAGCATTTT
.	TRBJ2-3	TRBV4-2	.	CASSQGNRAAGSTQYF	TGTGCCAGCAGCCAGGGAAACAGGGCCGCTGGCAGTACGCAGTATTTT
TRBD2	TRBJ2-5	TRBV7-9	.	CASSLALKREGQETQYF	TGTGCCAGCAGCTTAGCGCTGAAGCGGGAGGGACAAGAGACCCAGTACTTC
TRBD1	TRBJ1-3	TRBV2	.	CASKWTGENTIYF	TGTGCCAGCAAATGGACAGGGGAAAACACCATATATTTT
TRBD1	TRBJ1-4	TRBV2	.	CASSYRGALFF	TGTGCCAGCAGCTACAGGGGGGCACTGTTTTTT
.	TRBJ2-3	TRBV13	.	CASSLSLIGGSTDTQYF	TGTGCCAGCAGCTTGTCTTTGATAGGGGGTAGCACAGATACGCAGTATTTT
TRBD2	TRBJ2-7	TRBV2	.	CASSEERGLAGTSYEQYF	TGTGCCAGCAGTGAAGAGCGTGGGCTAGCGGGTACCTCCTACGAGCAGTACTTC